Listed below are T cell receptor beta chains from one sample, sequenced in a study of identical twins. One entry per CDR3 protein, called by TCRdb with MiXCR from the 5' RACE reads. The sample contains 1.5 million to 2 million distinct CDR3 sequences, roughly 35% of which appear only once. Sequenced sample: cord blood. These TCRs come from a newborn girl in good health. Both conserved end residues are part of each CDR3.

j_gene	v_gene	CDR3aa
TRBJ2-4	TRBV7-9	CASSKNIQYF
TRBJ1-2	TRBV29-1	CSVPWDRNYGYTF
TRBJ2-7	TRBV7-2	CASSQGLVSYEQYF
TRBJ2-3	TRBV6-5	CASSYGPPSGPLPDTQYF
TRBJ2-7	TRBV5-1	CASSFKGGGYEQYF
TRBJ1-5	TRBV2	CASRNGQGRGNQPQHF
TRBJ1-1	TRBV10-3	CAISQANTEAFF
TRBJ2-7	TRBV20-1	CSASPGRRFYEQYF
TRBJ2-3	TRBV7-9	CASSPRTSGIKQYF
TRBJ2-7	TRBV20-1	CSASLAGRSYNEQYF
TRBJ2-1	TRBV20-1	CSARAPLRARIYNEQFF
TRBJ1-1	TRBV20-1	CSARDTGWGEAFF
TRBJ2-3	TRBV29-1	CSVERRLGSGDADTQYF
TRBJ1-5	TRBV21-1	CASSKVSLTGGNQPQHF
TRBJ2-7	TRBV2	CASSDGVEQYF
TRBJ1-1	TRBV4-1	CRSHYDRANTEAFF
TRBJ1-2	TRBV3-1	CASSAPPTEGHGYTF